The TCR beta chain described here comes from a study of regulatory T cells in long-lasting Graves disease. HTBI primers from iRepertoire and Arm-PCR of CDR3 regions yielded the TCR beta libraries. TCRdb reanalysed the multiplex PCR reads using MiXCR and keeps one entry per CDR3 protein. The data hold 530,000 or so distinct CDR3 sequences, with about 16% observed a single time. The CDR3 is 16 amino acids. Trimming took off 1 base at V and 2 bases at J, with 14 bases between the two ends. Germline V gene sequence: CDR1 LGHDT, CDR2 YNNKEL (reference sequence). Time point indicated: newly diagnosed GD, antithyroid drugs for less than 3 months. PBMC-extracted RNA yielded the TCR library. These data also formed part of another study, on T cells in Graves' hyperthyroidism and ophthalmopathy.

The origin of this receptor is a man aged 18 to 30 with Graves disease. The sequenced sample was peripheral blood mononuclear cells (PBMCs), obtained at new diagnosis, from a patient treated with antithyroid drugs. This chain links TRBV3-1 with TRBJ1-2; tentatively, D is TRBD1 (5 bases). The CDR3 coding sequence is TGTGCCAGCAGCCAAGCCTTCGGGAAGGGGAACTATGGCTACACCTTC. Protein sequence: CASSQAFGKGNYGYTF.